The next 6 T cell receptor beta chains were all read from a single sample in a study of blood T cell repertoires in COVID-19 (dated by TCRdb to about 2020). The library came from the immunoSEQ multiplex PCR assay. Drawn from immuneACCESS, this table holds only the in-frame rearrangements with V and J called that TCRdb kept. Clones are partly lost; checked studies trace under half to an unresolved V gene and leave the rest unexplained. The sample records about 250,000 clones, around 90% of which are singletons. Approximately 3.3% of the sample rests with the top ten. Sequenced sample: peripheral blood. All receptors come from a man aged 18 to 30 with active or convalescent COVID-19.

The rearrangement joins TRBV5-6 to TRBJ1-1; 8 positions match TRBD1. With V trimmed by 3 bases and J by 6 bases, 7 bases remained unmatched. The germline V gene has CDR1 SGHDT and CDR2 YYEEEE. This CDR3 is 14 amino acids long. In nucleotides, the CDR3 is TGTGCCAGCAGCTGGACCCAGGGGGCCGCTGAAGCTTTCTTT. Protein sequence: CASSWTQGAAEAFF.

This clone was seen a single time. CDR3 amino acids: CASSTDIGTGTFETQYF. Written as DNA, the CDR3 is TGTGCCAGTAGCACCGATATTGGGACAGGGACATTTGAGACCCAGTACTTC. The rearrangement uses TRBV19 and TRBJ2-5; the match to TRBD1 covers 9 bases. Germline V gene sequence: CDR1 LNHDA, CDR2 SQIVND (reference sequence). The ends lost 6 bases at V and 5 bases at J; junction bases unmatched: 16. This CDR3 has 17 amino acids. Based on the CDR3 plus reference TRBV19 and TRBJ2-5, the full variable domain is DGGITQSPKYLFRKEGQNVTLSCEQNLNHDAMYWYRQDPGQGLRLIYYSQIVNDFQKGDIAEGYSVSREKKESFPLTVTSAQKNPTAFYLCASSTDIGTGTFETQYFGPGTRLLVL.

The chain recombines TRBV6-5 with TRBJ1-5; TRBD1 agrees at 7 bases. Germline V gene data show CDR1 as MNHEY and CDR2 as SVGAGI. The CDR3 runs to 12 residues. Trimming cost V 6 bases and J 4 bases; bases outside gene matches: 0. The CDR3 loop reads CASRQGNQPQHF. In DNA form, the CDR3 reads TGTGCCAGCAGACAGGGGAATCAGCCCCAGCATTTT.

This rearrangement joins TRBV5-4 to TRBJ2-3; 10 bases match TRBD2. The germline V gene has CDR1 SGHNT and CDR2 YYREEE (reference sequence). The V gene end was trimmed by 4 bases and the J gene end by 2 bases; junction bases not matched to a gene: 4. There are 15 residues in the CDR3. In DNA, the CDR3 is TGTGCCAGCAGCGGGGGGACTAGCGTCACAGATACGCAGTATTTT. Its translation is CASSGGTSVTDTQYF.

The V gene is TRBV5-6, the J gene TRBJ2-5; maybe TRBD2 (5 bases). The CDR3 runs to 13 residues. Trimming took off 5 bases at V and 5 bases at J, with 13 bases between the two ends. The germline V gene encodes CDR1 SGHDT and CDR2 YYEEEE. The CDR3 DNA is TGTGCCAGCAGAGTTGAACCGGGGGAGACCCAGTACTTC. As protein: CASRVEPGETQYF.

V is TRBV7-2 and J is TRBJ2-7, with D tentatively TRBD2 (5 bases). Germline-derived CDR1 and CDR2 are SGHTA and FQGNSA. Trimming cost V 6 bases and J 3 bases, with 18 bases left between them. The CDR3 is 15 residues long. The DNA for the CDR3 is TGTGCCAGCAGTTCATTAGGCGGGTCTTTCTACGAGCAGTACTTC. Residues: CASSSLGGSFYEQYF.